This T cell receptor (beta chain) was captured in a study of vaccination effects on CD4 cells after COVID-19. Study-wide context: All study participants received two doses of BNT162b2 or mRNA-1273 vaccine. Study outcomes and limitations: Clones that were induced by infection or by vaccine showed marked contraction late after vaccination.

On this clone itself: Its antigen is not known.

Antigen-specific CD4+ T cells were first expanded with viral peptide pools by the ViraFEST assay and only then sequenced. The culture ran for 10 days before CD4+ T cells were isolated. Negative nucleocapsid antibody tests before and after vaccination confirmed no previous SARS-CoV-2 infection. Some 2.2 million PBMC per well were cultured with around 10 IU/ml IL-2 and approximately 9.1 ug/ml peptides. IL-2 medium took the place of half the medium on both days 3 and 7. The protocol was immunoSEQ multiplex PCR, while the TCRdb copy is restricted to in-frame clones and leaves out a portion. The sample yields fewer than 40,000 clones, 70% seen once. Germline V gives CDR1 SGHDN, CDR2 FVKESK. Trimming removed 1 base from V and 4 bases from J; junction bases left unmatched: 3. The CDR3 runs 15 residues.

This sample comprised CD4+ T cells from PBMCs cultured with SARS-CoV-2 spike peptides, obtained before COVID-19 vaccination. V and J are TRBV14 and TRBJ2-1, with TRBD2 matching over 8 bases. The clonotype comes from a human donor who received a COVID-19 vaccine. The chain's CDR3 is CASSQGTSGYNEQFF. CDR3 bases: TGTGCCAGCAGCCAAGGCACTAGCGGTTACAATGAGCAGTTCTTC.